The source of this T cell receptor (beta chain) is a study of T cells in Graves' hyperthyroidism and ophthalmopathy. Background on the study: The authors collected peripheral blood at initial diagnosis, before any treatment.

Study-level findings and limits: In the blood, most expanded thyroid clonotypes above 0.001 appeared as well.

Authors of the study amplified TCR beta CDR3 regions from RNA transcripts. TCR CDR3 regions were first amplified by RT-PCR with HTBI primers. TCRdb ran MiXCR on the multiplex PCR reads and lists one entry per CDR3 protein. The data contain 450,000 to 650,000 distinct CDR3 sequences, 13% to 15% of them seen just once; the ten biggest clones take up less than 9%. There are many counts of this clonotype. Its antigen is not known. The sample taken for sequencing was blood. The clonotype originates from a woman younger than 35 with Graves' ophthalmopathy.

The CDR3 DNA reads TGTGCCAGCAGCCTTCTGACTAGCGGGGCTAACAATGAGCAGTTCTTC. Translated: CASSLLTSGANNEQFF. This chain uses TRBV12-3 or TRBV12-4 with TRBJ2-1, with TRBD2 matching over 11 bases. CDR3 length: 16 residues. V lost 6 bases and J lost 5; bases outside the gene matches: 9.